This T cell receptor beta chain was obtained from a study of T-cell reconstitution after alpha-beta-depleted transplantation in children. Germline V lookup: CDR1 KGHSH, CDR2 LQKENI. The CDR3 length is 13 residues. Trimming left V 6 bases short and J 1 base short, with 7 bases between. Comments on this clonotype: Its antigen remains unknown.

Researchers prepared the TCRbeta library using unique molecular identifiers, the study reports. Using its own MiXCR run on the PCR reads, TCRdb lists one record per CDR3 protein. Of fewer than 1 million distinct CDR3 sequences listed, roughly 15% are singletons. Whole-study findings and limits: Reportedly, alpha-beta T cells present about two months post-transplant originated from several hundred expanded clones of graft origin. Some patients showed high day-60 TCRbeta diversity, which derived from surviving recipient T cells and thymic progenitors. One year post-transplant, T-cell counts and diversity were largely derived from T cells produced anew.

J is TRBJ1-5 and V is TRBV18; D call uncertain. The material was PBMCs, mostly from graft donor cells, obtained 360 days after TCRalphabeta/CD19-depleted stem cell transplant. The TCR sequence derives from a male patient aged 5 to 17 who had a stem cell transplant for acute lymphoblastic leukemia, so the T cells may come from the graft donor. Here the CDR3 DNA reads TGTGCCAGCTCTACCACGAGCAATCAGCCCCAGCATTTT. This sequence encodes CASSTTSNQPQHF.